This TCR beta chain comes out of a study of T cell changes during pregnancy in multiple sclerosis. The data were produced by immunoSEQ multiplex PCR, yet TCRdb's version contains in-frame clones alone and is incomplete. The sample has 9,500 to 15,000 clones, around 86% seen once. This CDR3 has 13 residues. The clonotype originates from a female donor in good health, enrolled as a control in a pregnancy study. The genes are TRBV21-1 and TRBJ1-1. TRBV21-1 is a known pseudogene. The specimen comprised CD8+ T cells from peripheral blood mononuclear cells, sampled in the second trimester of pregnancy. The CDR3 loop is CASSNGCGAEAFF. The CDR3 DNA reads as TGTGCCAGCAGCAACGGGTGCGGCGCTGAAGCTTTCTTT.